The source of this T cell receptor (beta chain) is a study of T cell responses to AZD1222 COVID-19 vaccine (TCRdb year 2021). A note on the overall study: A total of 233 trial participants underwent TCR sequencing, of whom roughly 210 had received two doses of AZD1222 and some 26 had received two doses of the MenACWY control vaccine. Trial participants were enrolled into age subgroups of 18-55, 56-69 and 70-plus years, which contained about 150, 27 and 61 TCR-sequenced participants, respectively. Overall study results and their limits: Because no day 14 peak-response samples were available, the repertoires could be characterized only after the peak T cell response. Epitopes outside the regions mutated in the B.1.351 and B.1.1.7 variants were reportedly recognized by nearly half of the unique spike-specific TCRs. Participants were mostly white British and included more females than males, and it was suggested by the authors that clonal diversity may have been underestimated. Spike-specific TCR breadth and depth rose significantly after two AZD1222 doses compared with day 0 and with MenACWY recipients. CD4 TCRs associated with the vaccine covered the entire spike protein, and the dominant responses were in regions 160-218 and 743-854. Only 5 to 7 AZD1222 recipients were SARS-CoV-2 seropositive at baseline, limiting conclusions about previously exposed vaccinees. In the small 56-69-year group, the increase in depth fell short of significance, most likely because of low power.

The CDR3 regions of human TCRbeta chains were subjected to immunosequencing. Processing in the source paper ran as follows. TCRs in the repertoires were matched against a reference library of SARS-CoV-2-specific TCRs that had been generated with the MIRA antigen-specificity platform. Breadth was defined as the fraction of unique TCRs that were SARS-CoV-2-associated. Depth was defined as the fraction of total T cells that were SARS-CoV-2-associated. Each spike-specific TCR was assigned to its reactive spike region and to a CD4 or CD8 class using the MIRA data. Log10-transformed breadth and depth values were compared by one-way ANOVA with Sidak's multiple comparisons tests. Held by TCRdb, this immuneACCESS table contains in-frame sequences only and omits some clones. Under half of the omission traces to an unresolved V gene where checked; the cause of the rest is unknown. The V and J calls and clone size come from that table; D and trimming were worked out from the DNA. Counted in this sample were some 180,000 clones; around nine tenths of them appeared once. The ten largest clones take up about 4% of the sample.

From cysteine to phenylalanine, the CDR3 is 13 amino acids long. The only DNA kept is the CDR3, 39 bases in frame from the first base. The junction carries 7 bases between V and J, which are trimmed by 0 bases and 5 bases respectively. The germline V gene (reference sequence) gives CDR1 as GTSNPN and CDR2 as SVGIG. What the time point label conveys for this sample: about 28 days (+/-7) after the second vaccine dose. What this sample's treatment or condition label stands for: meningococcal conjugate vaccine given as trial control. Samples from vaccinated people were obtained from the UK trials COV001 and COV002, which included a single-blind randomized controlled phase 2/3 trial of AZD1222 (ChAdOx1 nCoV-19) in healthy adults. Trial participant PBMC samples were collected at day 0 and day 28 after the second dose for TCRbeta chain sequencing. Of note for this clone: Its antigen is not yet known. No base quality information exists; no much larger clone differs at one position.

The sequencing here drew on peripheral blood, taken 28 days after the second dose of the MenACWY control vaccine. The source is an adult who received the MenACWY meningococcal vaccine as a control. The chain employs TRBV30 and TRBJ2-2; the D gene is perhaps TRBD2, on 5 matching bases. The CDR3 amino acid sequence is: CAWSVRGTGELFF. The bases are TGTGCCTGGAGTGTAAGAGGGACCGGGGAGCTGTTTTTT.